Below are 29 T cell receptor beta chains sequenced from a single sample in a study of OX40 agonist ivuxolimab in advanced cancers. Only in-frame clones appear in the TCRdb table, and some are missing; sequencing was by immunoSEQ multiplex PCR. The sample lists 100,000 to 150,000 clones, approximately 94% occurring once. The sequences come from CD4+ or CD8+ T cells sorted from blood, collected in a trial of the OX40 agonist ivuxolimab. The receptors were gathered from an adult with an advanced solid tumor such as melanoma, head and neck, liver or kidney cancer.

The rearrangement links TRBV2 to TRBJ1-1, with a tentative D call TRBD1 (6 bases). The germline CDR1 and CDR2 sequences are SNHLY and FYNNEI. The CDR3 spans 11 residues. V lost 8 bases, J lost 7 bases, and 11 bases lay in between. The CDR3 reads CASSGGLEAFF. The CDR3 DNA is TGTGCCAGCTCCGGGGGGCTTGAAGCTTTCTTT. Variable domain in full (rest from reference TRBV2 and TRBJ1-1): EPEVTQTPSHQVTQMGQEVILRCVPISNHLYFYWYRQILGQKVEFLVSFYNNEISEKSEIFDDQFSVERPDGSNFTLKIRSTKLEDSAMYFCASSGGLEAFFGQGTRLTVV.

The rearrangement links TRBV7-6 to TRBJ2-7, with D perhaps matching TRBD1 (5 bases). Trimming took off 1 base at V and 0 bases at J, with 7 bases between the two ends. The CDR3 consists of 14 residues. CDR1 and CDR2 from the germline V gene are SGHVS and FNYEAQ. CDR3: CASSLVGDSYEQYF. The CDR3 DNA reads TGTGCCAGCAGCTTAGTAGGGGACTCCTACGAGCAGTACTTC.

J is TRBJ2-5 and V is TRBV7-8, with a weak D call TRBD1 (6 bases). Trimming cost V 2 bases and J 4 bases, with 11 bases left between them. The CDR3 has 14 amino acids. Germline-derived CDR1 and CDR2 are SGHVS and FQNEAQ. CDR3 sequence reads: CASSLPGTPETQYF. The CDR3 region has the DNA TGTGCCAGCAGCTTACCGGGGACACCAGAGACCCAGTACTTC. Filled out from reference TRBV7-8 and TRBJ2-5, the complete variable domain reads GAGVSQSPRYKVAKRGQDVALRCDPISGHVSLFWYQQALGQGPEFLTYFQNEAQLDKSGLPSDRFFAERPEGSVSTLKIQRTQQEDSAVYLCASSLPGTPETQYFGPGTRLLVL.

The chain carries TRBV5-1 and TRBJ2-7; 11 bases agree with TRBD1. The CDR3 extends over 16 amino acids. CDR1 and CDR2 from the germline V gene are SGHRS and YFSETQ. Unmatched junction bases numbered 6, after V lost 4 bases and J lost 0 bases. CDR3 in amino acids: CASSLGTGGISYEQYF. As DNA, the CDR3 is TGCGCCAGCAGCCTCGGGACAGGGGGAATCTCCTACGAGCAGTACTTC.

Only a few counts were recorded for this clone. The chain employs TRBV28 and TRBJ1-2, with D uncertain. The ends were cut back, 6 bases at V and 7 bases at J, with 6 bases in the middle. The CDR3 sequence is 10 residues long. CDR1 and CDR2 (germline): MDHEN, SYDVKM. The CDR3 DNA reads TGTGCCAGCAGCCATTCTGGCTACACCTTC. Translation: CASSHSGYTF.

V gene TRBV4-2 combines with J gene TRBJ1-2; TRBD1 matches 10 bases. CDR3 length: 15 residues. Germline V gives CDR1 LGHNA, CDR2 YNFKEQ. V dropped 5 bases and J dropped 8; count of bases not matched to a gene: 11. CDR3 sequence (DNA): TGTGCCAGCAGCGTCCTCGGGACAGGGGCAATCGGCTACACCTTC. Encoded protein: CASSVLGTGAIGYTF.

This rearrangement joins TRBV6-5 to TRBJ1-6; a weak D match, TRBD1 (6 bases). Germline loops: CDR1 MNHEY, CDR2 SVGAGI. CDR3 length equals 15 residues. V lost 7 bases and J 7 bases, leaving 17 bases between the germline ends. CDR3 nucleotides: TGTGCCAGCACTTCAACGTGGGGGCCCAATTCACCCCTCCACTTT. Protein: CASTSTWGPNSPLHF.

The chain couples TRBV9 to TRBJ1-4; a weak D match, TRBD1 (6 bases). The CDR3 length is 16 residues. V lost 4 bases and J lost 7, with 20 bases in between. The germline V gene has CDR1 SGDLS and CDR2 YYNGEE. For the CDR3, the DNA is TGTGCCAGCAGCTCCCTCCCTACAGGGACCAGTGAAAAACTGTTTTTT. As protein: CASSSLPTGTSEKLFF.

This chain uses TRBV2 with TRBJ1-6; D call uncertain. The V gene's germline CDR1 is SNHLY and CDR2 FYNNEI. Trimming left V 5 bases short and J 10 bases short, with 15 bases between. CDR3 size: 14 residues. The DNA of the CDR3 is TGTGCCAGCAGTCCCGACGGGAGGGAATCACCCCTCCACTTT. This translates into CASSPDGRESPLHF. Using reference TRBV2 and TRBJ1-6 for the parts outside the CDR3, the full variable domain is EPEVTQTPSHQVTQMGQEVILRCVPISNHLYFYWYRQILGQKVEFLVSFYNNEISEKSEIFDDQFSVERPDGSNFTLKIRSTKLEDSAMYFCASSPDGRESPLHFGNGTRLTVT.

The chain carries TRBV2 and TRBJ2-6; no reliable D call. Germline assignment: CDR1 SNHLY and CDR2 FYNNEI. V was trimmed by 0 bases and J by 0 bases, leaving 6 bases between them. The CDR3 consists of 16 residues. In DNA, the CDR3 is TGTGCCAGCAGTGAAGCGCTCCTCTCTGGGGCCAACGTCCTGACTTTC. Translating it yields CASSEALLSGANVLTF.

This clone appeared once. The gene calls are TRBV6-5 and TRBJ2-7; 11 positions match TRBD2. The ends lost 6 bases at V and 6 bases at J; junction bases unmatched: 4. CDR3 length: 13 residues. Germline V gives CDR1 MNHEY, CDR2 SVGAGI. CDR3: CASRLAGGGEQYF. The CDR3, as DNA: TGTGCCAGCAGGTTAGCGGGAGGGGGCGAGCAGTACTTC.

The J gene is TRBJ1-2, the V gene TRBV7-8; 8 nucleotides agree with TRBD1. The CDR3 extends over 14 amino acids. J lost 5 bases, V lost 5 bases, and 7 bases had no gene match. The V gene's germline CDR1 is SGHVS and CDR2 FQNEAQ. The CDR3 DNA is TGTGCCAGCAGCCGGGAGCAGGGGGCGTATGGCTACACCTTC. Translating gives CASSREQGAYGYTF. Supplemented by reference TRBV7-8 and TRBJ1-2, the full variable domain reads GAGVSQSPRYKVAKRGQDVALRCDPISGHVSLFWYQQALGQGPEFLTYFQNEAQLDKSGLPSDRFFAERPEGSVSTLKIQRTQQEDSAVYLCASSREQGAYGYTFGSGTRLTVV.

This chain connects TRBV10-1 to TRBJ2-5; D possibly matches TRBD1 or TRBD2 (5 bases each). The germline V gene has CDR1 WNHNN and CDR2 SYGVQD (reference sequence). The CDR3 totals 16 residues. The ends were cut back, 6 bases at V and 1 base at J, with 18 bases in the middle. This CDR3 is CASSFLGRGSQETQYF. CDR3 in DNA: TGCGCCAGCAGCTTTCTGGGACGTGGGAGCCAAGAGACCCAGTACTTC.

V gene TRBV5-1 combines with J gene TRBJ1-2; D is uncertain. The CDR3 spans 15 residues. Trimming stripped 0 bases from V and 2 bases from J, with 11 bases between. CDR1 is SGHRS and CDR2 is YFSETQ in the germline V gene. The CDR3 bases are TGCGCCAGCAGCTTGGGTGGGCTCGTAAACTATGGCTACACCTTC. The encoded protein is CASSLGGLVNYGYTF.

The rearrangement links TRBV5-1 to TRBJ1-5, with D unresolved. Germline V gene lookup returns CDR1 SGHRS and CDR2 YFSETQ. Trimming pared 0 bases from V and 7 bases from J, leaving 2 bases between. The CDR3 loop spans 11 amino acids. CDR3 region: CASSLGQPQHF. DNA of the CDR3: TGCGCCAGCAGCTTGGGACAGCCCCAGCATTTT.

The chain couples TRBV9 to TRBJ1-6; 10 bases are shared with TRBD1. Losses at the gene ends were 5 bases for V and 2 bases for J; bases not matched to a gene: 7. Looked up from germline, CDR1 is SGDLS and CDR2 is YYNGEE. The CDR3 is 17 amino acids. The CDR3 DNA is TGTGCCAGCAGTGACGGGACAGGGGCCACCTATAATTCACCCCTCCACTTT. Translated: CASSDGTGATYNSPLHF.

The chain recombines TRBV7-2 with TRBJ2-7; the D call may be TRBD1 or TRBD2 (5 bases each). The length of the CDR3 is 14 residues. Germline V gene data show CDR1 as SGHTA and CDR2 as FQGNSA. The V end was cut by 5 bases, the J end by 3 bases, with 14 bases between. As DNA, the CDR3 is TGTGCCAGCAGCCCCCGGGACCCCCTCTACGAGCAGTACTTC. Protein sequence: CASSPRDPLYEQYF.

This chain links TRBV21-1 with TRBJ2-7; TRBD2 is the table's D call and was not checked against the DNA. TRBV21-1 corresponds to a pseudogene. The CDR3 is 12 amino acids. CDR3 residues: CASSGSQYEQYF. The CDR3 bases are TGTGCCAGCAGCGGGAGTCAGTACGAGCAGTACTTC.

The chain couples TRBV6-6 to TRBJ1-1, with D tentatively TRBD1 (6 bases). The germline V gene encodes CDR1 MNHNY and CDR2 SVGAGI (reference sequence). The CDR3 has 15 residues. Trimming removed 2 bases from V and 4 bases from J, with 14 bases in between. The CDR3 nucleotides read TGTGCCAGCAGTTACCCCTCGGGCAGGGGCACTGAAGCTTTCTTT. It encodes CASSYPSGRGTEAFF.

The V call is TRBV19, the J call TRBJ1-1; D is perhaps TRBD1 (5 bases). Germline V CDR1 and CDR2: LNHDA, SQIVND (reference sequence). The CDR3 loop spans 14 amino acids. The V end lost 4 bases, the J end lost 5 bases, and 14 bases lay between the germline ends. CDR3 sequence: CASSTSQGWTEAFF. In nucleotides, the CDR3 is TGTGCCAGTAGTACCAGCCAGGGTTGGACTGAAGCTTTCTTT.

The rearrangement joins TRBV6-1 to TRBJ2-2; TRBD1 is a possible D gene (5 bases). V lost 10 bases and J 0 bases, leaving 12 bases between the germline ends. Germline CDR1 and CDR2: MNHNS and SASEGT. The CDR3 has 14 residues. The CDR3 DNA reads as TGTGCCATAAAGGGGCGGACGAACACCGGGGAGCTGTTTTTT. It specifies CAIKGRTNTGELFF.

This chain links TRBV7-2 with TRBJ1-4, with a possible D match to TRBD1 (5 bases). CDR3 length: 15 amino acids. V lost 0 bases to trimming and J lost 4 bases, with 9 bases between them. Germline CDR1 is SGHTA and CDR2 is FQGNSA. The DNA of the CDR3 is TGTGCCAGCAGCTTAGCCTGGGGGGTTAATGAAAAACTGTTTTTT. Encoded protein: CASSLAWGVNEKLFF. Combining the CDR3 with reference TRBV7-2 and TRBJ1-4 gives the whole variable domain GAGVSQSPSNKVTEKGKDVELRCDPISGHTALYWYRQSLGQGLEFLIYFQGNSAPDKSGLPSDRFSAERTGGSVSTLTIQRTQQEDSAVYLCASSLAWGVNEKLFFGSGTQLSVL.

This rearrangement joins TRBV6-4 to TRBJ2-1; no reliable D call. The CDR3 spans 20 residues. Germline assignment: CDR1 MRHNA and CDR2 SNTAGT. V was clipped by 6 bases and J by 1 base, with 28 bases between them. CDR3 DNA sequence: TGTGCCAGCAGGGCGGAGAGTTCTCCCCTGCTACCTGGTTCCTACAATGAGCAGTTCTTC. This sequence encodes CASRAESSPLLPGSYNEQFF.

The V gene is TRBV7-6, the J gene TRBJ2-1, with a weak D call TRBD1 (6 bases). The CDR3 runs to 12 residues. Trimming removed 7 bases at V and 8 bases at J, with 12 bases between. CDR1 SGHVS and CDR2 FNYEAQ come from the germline V gene. CDR3 loop: CASNPGGHEQFF. In nucleotides, the CDR3 is TGTGCCAGCAACCCTGGGGGCCATGAGCAGTTCTTC.

The chain couples TRBV7-2 to TRBJ1-2, with D possibly being TRBD1 (5 bases). Germline CDR1 SGHTA, CDR2 FQGNSA. The V end was cut by 0 bases, the J end by 8 bases, with 10 bases between. The CDR3 runs 13 residues. The CDR3 reads CASSLAGVRGYTF. DNA for the CDR3: TGTGCCAGCAGCTTAGCAGGGGTACGCGGCTACACCTTC.

The rearrangement joins TRBV7-6 to TRBJ2-5; 9 bases match TRBD1. With 4 bases clipped from V and 3 bases from J, the junction kept 3 bases outside the gene matches. The CDR3 runs to 14 residues. Per germline, CDR1 SGHVS and CDR2 FNYEAQ. CDR3 bases: TGTGCCAGCAGCTCCGGACAGGGGAAAGAGACCCAGTACTTC. As protein: CASSSGQGKETQYF.

The chain employs TRBV10-2 and TRBJ2-2, with D perhaps matching TRBD2 (7 bases). The germline V and J ends were trimmed by 3 bases and 6 bases, with 14 bases remaining between them. Germline V gives CDR1 WSHSY, CDR2 SAAADI. The CDR3 totals 15 residues. The CDR3 region is CASSEVGGAPGELFF. CDR3 bases: TGCGCCAGCAGTGAAGTAGGGGGGGCCCCCGGGGAGCTGTTTTTT.

The rearrangement joins TRBV7-9 to TRBJ2-6, with D uncertain. The CDR3 has 13 amino acids. Germline CDR1 and CDR2: SEHNR and FQNEAQ (reference sequence). The germline V and J ends were trimmed by 4 bases and 4 bases, with 5 bases remaining between them. The CDR3 sequence is CASSSAGANVLTF. The DNA of the CDR3 is TGTGCCAGCAGCTCGGCGGGGGCCAACGTCCTGACTTTC.

Note on this clone: At one end the junction does not follow the germline gene, possibly because of a read error. This specimen includes other DNA sequences encoding the same CDR3. The chain couples TRBV9 to TRBJ2-2; TRBD1 aligns across 8 bases. The CDR3 runs to 15 residues. The germline CDR1 and CDR2 sequences are SGDLS and YYNGEE. The CDR3 sequence: CASSHRGLIAGELFF. The CDR3, as DNA: TGCGCCAGCTCCCACAGGGGGTTAATTGCCGGGGAGCTGTTTTTT.